Sequencing of this TCR beta chain was carried out in a study of PD-1 blockade in classical Hodgkin lymphoma. As for time point: newly diagnosed, previously untreated cHL patient sample. Magnetic negative selection of thawed PBMCs yielded the CD8+ T cells. PBMCs from untreated, newly diagnosed classical Hodgkin lymphoma were comparison samples. Profiled with immunoSEQ multiplex PCR; TCRdb holds only in-frame clones, not every one. Of thousands of clones listed, around 90% are singletons. In the case of this clone: The antigen is unknown.

V was pared by 3 bases and J by 5 bases, with 13 bases between. The CDR3 loop spans 14 amino acids. Germline assignment: CDR1 MNHNS and CDR2 SASEGT. Overall study findings and caveats: With respect to the repertoire differences, their causes, possibly disease activity or prior therapy, remain undefined. Reports described newly diagnosed patients as having lower baseline TCR diversity than healthy donors.

The rearrangement links TRBV6-1 to TRBJ2-5, with D unresolved. The TCR originated in a human donor with classical Hodgkin lymphoma. The sample consisted of CD8+ T cells from blood. CDR3 DNA: TGTGCCAGCAGTGAGGGAAGAGATTTGGAGACCCAGTACTTC. Translated: CASSEGRDLETQYF.